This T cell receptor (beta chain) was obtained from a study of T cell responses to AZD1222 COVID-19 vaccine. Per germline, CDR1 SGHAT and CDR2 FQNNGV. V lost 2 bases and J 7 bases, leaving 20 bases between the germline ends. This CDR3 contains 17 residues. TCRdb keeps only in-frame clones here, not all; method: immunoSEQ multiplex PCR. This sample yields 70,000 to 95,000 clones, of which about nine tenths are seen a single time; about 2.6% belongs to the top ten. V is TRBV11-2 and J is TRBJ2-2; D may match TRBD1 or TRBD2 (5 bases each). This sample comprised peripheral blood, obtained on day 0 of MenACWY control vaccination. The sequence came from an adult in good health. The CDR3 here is CASSLLQGFSAGGELFF. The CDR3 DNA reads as TGTGCCAGCAGCTTACTGCAGGGATTCTCCGCGGGCGGGGAGCTGTTTTTT.